This TCR beta chain was sequenced in a study of blood T cell repertoires in COVID-19. Enrollees, about 18 to 95 years old, lived in 24 US areas. In assigning cohorts, the study relied on participant-reported clinical history. Libraries were prepared by immunoSEQ multiplex PCR; TCRdb keeps only in-frame clonotypes and omits some of them. The data contain 250,000 or so clones, 80% to 90% of them singletons. Trimming took 7 bases from V and 1 from J, leaving 9 bases between them. This CDR3 contains 13 residues. CDR1 and CDR2 (germline): MDHEN, SYDVKM. The sequence derives from a woman aged 25 to 39 with acute COVID-19. Sequenced: PBMCs or T cells enriched from blood (not recorded which). This chain links TRBV28 with TRBJ2-3; D not certain. CDR3 sequence reads: CASTPGGTDTQYF. Here the CDR3 DNA reads TGTGCCAGCACCCCCGGAGGCACAGATACGCAGTATTTT.